Presented here are 22 T cell receptor beta chains from one specimen sequenced in a study of blood T cell repertoires in COVID-19. Sequencing used immunoSEQ multiplex PCR; TCRdb keeps in-frame clones, though not all of them. The table records approximately 140,000 clones, roughly four fifths of them present only once. Source material: peripheral blood. Receptors originate from a human donor in a cohort sampled during active COVID-19.

This clone turned up a few times. The chain has TRBV7-2 and TRBJ1-5; D unresolved. This CDR3 is built from 14 residues. Trimming pared 1 base from V and 6 bases from J, leaving 10 bases between. CDR1 and CDR2 from the germline V gene are SGHTA and FQGNSA. CDR3 region: CASSLGFGGQPQHF. The CDR3 DNA reads TGTGCCAGCAGCTTAGGTTTCGGTGGTCAGCCCCAGCATTTT.

This clone was counted a single time. The V gene is TRBV5-4, the J gene TRBJ2-7, with D possibly TRBD2 on 5 matching bases. The CDR3 runs to 14 residues. V lost 1 base, J lost 7 bases, and 15 bases lay in between. Germline CDR1 SGHNT, CDR2 YYREEE (reference sequence). In DNA, the CDR3 is TGTGCCAGCAGCTTGCGGACTGGGAGCTTAGAGCAGTACTTC. This gives the protein CASSLRTGSLEQYF.

This chain connects TRBV3-1 (or the pseudogene TRBV3-2) to TRBJ2-1; 8 bases map to TRBD2. The J segment lost 7 bases and the V segment lost 4 bases, leaving 12 bases of the junction unmatched. In germline, CDR1 is LGHDT, CDR2 YNNKEL (reference sequence). This CDR3 is built from 16 residues. As DNA, the CDR3 is TGTGCCAGCAGCCTCGGGGGGTTAGCGGGATCGAATGAGCAGTTCTTC. This sequence encodes CASSLGGLAGSNEQFF.

The J gene is TRBJ1-3, the V gene TRBV5-8, with a tentative D call TRBD1 (5 bases). V gave up 4 bases and J gave up 3 bases, with 14 bases separating them. Germline CDR1 reads SGHTS; CDR2 reads YDEGEE. The CDR3 totals 15 residues. Written as DNA, the CDR3 is TGTGCCAGCAGCGCCCGTCAGGGATTTGGAAACACCATATATTTT. It codes for CASSARQGFGNTIYF.

J is TRBJ2-3 and V is TRBV9; 9 positions match TRBD1. With 1 base clipped from V and 4 bases from J, the junction kept 4 bases outside the gene matches. CDR3 length equals 15 residues. Germline lookup yields CDR1 SGDLS and CDR2 YYNGEE. CDR3 DNA sequence: TGTGCCAGCAGCGTACTGACAGGGGGGGCAGATACGCAGTATTTT. This sequence encodes CASSVLTGGADTQYF.

This clone was seen a single time. Written as DNA, the CDR3 is TGTGCCAGTAGCATCGACAGGGAATCCACTGAAGCTTTCTTT. Its protein product is CASSIDRESTEAFF. The chain links TRBV19 to TRBJ1-1; 7 nucleotides match TRBD1. J lost 4 bases, V lost 6 bases, and 8 bases had no gene match. CDR1 is LNHDA and CDR2 is SQIVND in the germline V gene (reference sequence). The CDR3 has 14 amino acids.

As DNA, the CDR3 is TGTGCCAGCAGCGCAATAGGGAGTGTATCCGAGCAGTACTTC. This sequence encodes CASSAIGSVSEQYF. The rearrangement joins TRBV9 to TRBJ2-7, with a weak D call TRBD2 (5 bases). Germline V gene lookup returns CDR1 SGDLS and CDR2 YYNGEE. The CDR3 has 14 residues. V lost 3 bases to trimming and J lost 6 bases, with 16 bases between them. Variable domain in full (rest from reference TRBV9 and TRBJ2-7): DSGVTQTPKHLITATGQRVTLRCSPRSGDLSVYWYQQSLDQGLQFLIQYYNGEERAKGNILERFSAQQFPDLHSELNLSSLELGDSALYFCASSAIGSVSEQYFGPGTRLTVT.

This clone was observed a single time. The chain joins TRBV19 to TRBJ2-7, with TRBD1 matching over 7 bases. The V and J ends lost 1 base and 5 bases, in that order; junction bases with no gene match: 5. Per germline, CDR1 LNHDA and CDR2 SQIVND (reference sequence). The CDR3 consists of 14 residues. CDR3 protein: CASSIGPTGDEQYF. The DNA for the CDR3 is TGTGCCAGTAGTATAGGCCCTACAGGGGACGAGCAGTACTTC.

The chain carries TRBV3-1 (or the pseudogene TRBV3-2) and TRBJ2-2, with 8 bases that match TRBD1. V dropped 6 bases and J dropped 5; count of bases not matched to a gene: 8. CDR3 length: 15 residues. Germline values: CDR1 LGHDT, CDR2 YNNKEL (reference sequence). The CDR3 DNA follows: TGTGCCAGCAGGAGGGACAGGCGCCCTACCGGGGAGCTGTTTTTT. Translated: CASRRDRRPTGELFF.

This clone has only one observation. V gene TRBV11-3 combines with J gene TRBJ2-5; D is ambiguous. V lost 3 bases, J lost 1 base, and 6 bases lay in between. There are 13 residues in the CDR3. From germline, CDR1 is SGHNT and CDR2 YENEEA. The CDR3 spells CASSLYSQETQYF. DNA of the CDR3: TGTGCCAGCAGCTTGTACAGCCAAGAGACCCAGTACTTC.

V gene TRBV7-3 combines with J gene TRBJ2-7; 15 bases are a match to TRBD2. J was trimmed by 9 bases and V by 2 bases; bases with no gene match: 2. Germline loops: CDR1 SGHTA, CDR2 FQGTGA. The length of the CDR3 is 14 residues. The CDR3 nucleotides read TGTGCCAGCAGCTTAGGACTAGCGGGAGGGGTGCAGTACTTC. This gives the protein CASSLGLAGGVQYF.

In its sample, this clone was seen once. The chain has TRBV3-1 (or the pseudogene TRBV3-2) and TRBJ1-2, with D possibly matching TRBD1 (5 bases). The CDR3 has 17 amino acids. V was shortened by 4 bases and J by 4 bases, with 22 bases between the two germline ends. Germline CDR1 LGHDT, CDR2 YNNKEL (reference sequence). The CDR3, as DNA: TGTGCCAGCAGCCCGGGGGTTGATACAGGACGAACCTATGGCTACACCTTC. It translates to CASSPGVDTGRTYGYTF.

This chain uses TRBV29-1 with TRBJ2-7; 12 bases align to TRBD2. V lost 7 bases and J lost 3; bases outside the gene matches: 19. Germline loops: CDR1 SQVTM, CDR2 ANQGSEA. This CDR3 has 18 residues. Written as DNA, the CDR3 is TGCAGCGGCGAGGGACAGCAGCTAGCGGGAGGGCCGGACTACGAGCAGTACTTC. Its translation is CSGEGQQLAGGPDYEQYF.

In this sample, this clone turned up once. V gene TRBV6-5 combines with J gene TRBJ1-1; a weak D match, TRBD1 (5 bases). The CDR3 spans 14 residues. Trimming took off 6 bases at V and 2 bases at J, with 13 bases between the two ends. Germline V gives CDR1 MNHEY, CDR2 SVGAGI. The CDR3 loop reads CASRRQLGNTEAFF. DNA of the CDR3: TGTGCCAGCAGGCGACAGTTGGGTAACACTGAAGCTTTCTTT.

The chain recombines TRBV3-1 (or the pseudogene TRBV3-2) with TRBJ2-7; TRBD1 agrees at 8 bases. CDR1 is LGHDT, CDR2 YNNKEL, per germline (reference sequence). The CDR3 consists of 16 residues. Unmatched junction bases numbered 10, after V lost 3 bases and J lost 3 bases. This chain's CDR3 is CASSQAGGLSGYEQYF. The CDR3 DNA reads TGTGCCAGCAGCCAGGCAGGGGGCCTTAGCGGCTACGAGCAGTACTTC.

V and J are TRBV19 and TRBJ1-1; 8 bases are shared with TRBD1. The CDR3 covers 13 residues. With 6 bases clipped from V and 11 bases from J, the junction kept 11 bases outside the gene matches. From germline, CDR1 is LNHDA and CDR2 SQIVND (reference sequence). DNA for the CDR3: TGTGCCAGTAGGATTTCGGGACAGGACATGGCTTTCTTT. Its translation is CASRISGQDMAFF. The variable domain in full, with the rest retrieved from reference TRBV19 and TRBJ1-1, is DGGITQSPKYLFRKEGQNVTLSCEQNLNHDAMYWYRQDPGQGLRLIYYSQIVNDFQKGDIAEGYSVSREKKESFPLTVTSAQKNPTAFYLCASRISGQDMAFFGQGTRLTVV.

The chain carries TRBV5-8 and TRBJ2-2; TRBD1 matches 9 bases. This CDR3 has 16 amino acids. Germline loops: CDR1 SGHTS, CDR2 YDEGEE. J lost 6 bases, V lost 4 bases, and 10 bases had no gene match. CDR3 region: CASSALGTGSPGELFF. CDR3 DNA: TGTGCCAGCAGCGCCTTAGGGACAGGGTCCCCCGGGGAGCTGTTTTTT. Supplemented by reference TRBV5-8 and TRBJ2-2, the full variable domain reads EAGVTQSPTHLIKTRGQQATLRCSPISGHTSVYWYQQALGLGLQFLLWYDEGEERNRGNFPPRFSGRQFPNYSSELNVNALELEDSALYLCASSALGTGSPGELFFGEGSRLTVL.

V gene TRBV3-1 (or the pseudogene TRBV3-2) combines with J gene TRBJ2-4; TRBD1 agrees at 8 bases. CDR3 size: 19 residues. Germline loops: CDR1 LGHDT, CDR2 YNNKEL (reference sequence). Trimming cost V 2 bases and J 7 bases; bases outside gene matches: 19. In DNA, the CDR3 is TGTGCCAGCAGCCAAAAAATAGAAAAGAAGGACAGGGCAGGGAACATTCAGTACTTC. Translating gives CASSQKIEKKDRAGNIQYF.

The chain carries TRBV7-2 and TRBJ2-7, with 9 bases aligning to TRBD2. The CDR3 spans 16 residues. J was trimmed by 2 bases and V by 5 bases; bases with no gene match: 10. Germline V gives CDR1 SGHTA, CDR2 FQGNSA. Here the CDR3 DNA reads TGTGCCAGCAGCCTAATTCCAGCGGGGGGACCCTACGAGCAGTACTTC. Amino acid sequence: CASSLIPAGGPYEQYF.

This chain links TRBV11-2 with TRBJ2-7; TRBD2 is a possible D gene (6 bases). The CDR3 contains 13 residues. Germline V gene lookup returns CDR1 SGHAT and CDR2 FQNNGV. The V end was cut by 4 bases, the J end by 6 bases, with 13 bases between. DNA of the CDR3: TGTGCCAGCAGCTCTCCTAGCGTATCCGAGCAGTACTTC. Encoded protein: CASSSPSVSEQYF. Complete variable domain (other parts from reference TRBV11-2 and TRBJ2-7): EAGVAQSPRYKIIEKRQSVAFWCNPISGHATLYWYQQILGQGPKLLIQFQNNGVVDDSQLPKDRFSAERLKGVDSTLKIQPAKLEDSAVYLCASSSPSVSEQYFGPGTRLTVT.

This clone was seen just once. The chain has TRBV25-1 and TRBJ2-5, with TRBD2 matching over 8 bases. The CDR3 covers 15 residues. The J segment lost 2 bases and the V segment lost 2 bases, leaving 4 bases of the junction unmatched. Germline CDR1 is MGHDK and CDR2 is SYGVNS. DNA for the CDR3: TGTGCCAGCAGTGAAATAGCGGGGATACAAGAGACCCAGTACTTC. Translated, it gives CASSEIAGIQETQYF.

The chain uses TRBV5-1 and TRBJ2-2; 9 bases are shared with TRBD2. J was trimmed by 6 bases and V by 4 bases; bases with no gene match: 4. CDR1 is SGHRS, CDR2 YFSETQ, per germline. This CDR3 has 14 amino acids. CDR3 sequence reads: CASSQLAGAGELFF. For the CDR3, the DNA is TGCGCCAGCAGCCAATTAGCGGGAGCCGGGGAGCTGTTTTTT.